This TCR beta chain comes out of a study of blood T cell repertoires in COVID-19. The method was immunoSEQ multiplex PCR; TCRdb's version includes in-frame clones alone and lacks a portion of them. Of under 300,000 clones in the sample, nearly 90% were seen once. The CDR3 loop spans 14 amino acids. Germline V gives CDR1 MNHEY, CDR2 SVGEGT. V gave up 2 bases and J gave up 4 bases, with 11 bases separating them. The sample comprised PBMCs or T cells enriched from blood (not recorded which). The receptor was isolated from a woman between 25 and 40 years old who had recovered from COVID-19. This rearrangement joins TRBV6-2 or TRBV6-3 to TRBJ1-2; no clear D. The CDR3 coding sequence is TGTGCCAGCAGTTACGGGGAGGTTTCCTATGGCTACACCTTC. Residues: CASSYGEVSYGYTF.